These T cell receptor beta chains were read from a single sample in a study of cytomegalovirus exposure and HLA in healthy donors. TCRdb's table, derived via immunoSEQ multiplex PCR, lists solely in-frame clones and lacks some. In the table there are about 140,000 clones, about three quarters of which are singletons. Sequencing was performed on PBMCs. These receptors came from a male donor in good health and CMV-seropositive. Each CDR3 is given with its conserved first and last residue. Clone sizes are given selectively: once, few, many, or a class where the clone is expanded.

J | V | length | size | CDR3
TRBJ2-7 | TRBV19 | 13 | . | CASSKDISYEQYF
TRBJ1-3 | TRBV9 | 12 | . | CASSVTGNTIYF
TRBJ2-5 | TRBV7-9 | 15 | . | CASSSLAGGQETQYF
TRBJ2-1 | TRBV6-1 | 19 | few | CASSARTSGGLTFYNEQFF
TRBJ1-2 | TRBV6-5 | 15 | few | CASSSPRVPNYGYTF
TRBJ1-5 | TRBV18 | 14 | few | CASSPVQINQPQHF
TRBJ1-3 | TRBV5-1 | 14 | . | CASSFASSGNTIYF
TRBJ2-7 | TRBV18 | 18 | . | CASSPRFAAGQGGGEQYF
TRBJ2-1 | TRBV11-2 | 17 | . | CASSPYPSGSSYNEQFF
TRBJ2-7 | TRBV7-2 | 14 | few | CASSQVRETYEQYF
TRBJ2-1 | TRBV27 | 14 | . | CASSGQGSFNEQFF
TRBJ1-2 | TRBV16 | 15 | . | CASSQFEGVSYGYTF
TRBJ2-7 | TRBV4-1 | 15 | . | CASSQDGGSSYEQYF
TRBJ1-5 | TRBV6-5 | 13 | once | CASSPNSNQPQHF
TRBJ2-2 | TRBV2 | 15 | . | CASQSGTRDAGELFF
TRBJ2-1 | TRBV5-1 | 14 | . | CASSFQAPYNEQFF
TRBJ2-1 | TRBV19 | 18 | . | CASSERDRGMAGYNEQFF
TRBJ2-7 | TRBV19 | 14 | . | CASSKTTGVREQYF
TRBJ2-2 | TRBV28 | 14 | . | CASSHQGWTGELFF
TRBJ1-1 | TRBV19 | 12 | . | CASTYGDTEAFF
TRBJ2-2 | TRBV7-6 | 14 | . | CASRSGTLTGELFF
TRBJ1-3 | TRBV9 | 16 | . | CASSVGSSTYGNTIYF
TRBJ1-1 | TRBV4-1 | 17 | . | CASSQFTRQGMDTEAFF
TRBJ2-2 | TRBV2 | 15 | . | CASCFRLAGAGELFF
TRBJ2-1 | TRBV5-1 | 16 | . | CASSSDSGRSYNEQFF
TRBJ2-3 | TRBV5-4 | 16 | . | CASSSGVTGSTDTQYF
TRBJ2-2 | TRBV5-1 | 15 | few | CASSLARSNTGELFF
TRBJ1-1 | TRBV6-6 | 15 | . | CASSYGDGETTEAFF
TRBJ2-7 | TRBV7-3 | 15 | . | CASSLLGRGLDEQYF
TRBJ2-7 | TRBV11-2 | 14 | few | CASSLATPNYEQYF
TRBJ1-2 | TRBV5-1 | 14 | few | CASSFGQGSSGYTF
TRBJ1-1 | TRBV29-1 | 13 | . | CSVTTGVNTEAFF
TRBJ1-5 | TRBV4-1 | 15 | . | CASSHPTGSNQPQHF
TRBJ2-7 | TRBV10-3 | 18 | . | CAISDIGTGGSLSYEQYF
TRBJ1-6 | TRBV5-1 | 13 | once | CASSLANNSPLHF
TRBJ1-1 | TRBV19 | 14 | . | CASSIGGSEAEAFF
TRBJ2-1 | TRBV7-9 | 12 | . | CASSLALQEQFF
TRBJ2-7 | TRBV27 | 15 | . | CASSLETSGSSEQYF
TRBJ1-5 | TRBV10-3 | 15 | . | CAISPTKTTEQPQHF
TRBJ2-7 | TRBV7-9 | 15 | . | CASSLGRASSYEQYF
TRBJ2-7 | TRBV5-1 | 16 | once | CASSLFGTPVTYEQYF
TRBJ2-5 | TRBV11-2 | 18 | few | CASSSFLGGVLSGETQYF
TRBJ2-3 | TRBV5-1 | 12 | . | CASRSQRDTQYF
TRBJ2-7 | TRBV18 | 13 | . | CASSSRETQEQYF
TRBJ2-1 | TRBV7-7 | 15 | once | CASSHGGAGRNEQFF